Sequencing of this T cell receptor beta chain was carried out in a study of molecular identifiers for immune sequencing clone quantification. Study results and limitations: Clones above 20 RNA copies held over 97% of effector molecules, under 1% in naive cells. Detectable among around 1 million naive cells, according to reports, was Jurkat TCR RNA spiked in from one cell.

V shed 0 bases and J shed 0 bases, with 9 bases lying between them. The CDR3 loop spans 16 amino acids. The V gene's germline CDR1 is LNHDA and CDR2 SQIVND (reference sequence). The bulk TCR libraries were made with methods described before and with listed TCR primers. TCRdb re-derived calls from the PCR reads in MiXCR, one entry per CDR3 protein. The data show about 640,000 distinct CDR3 sequences, 20% seen once. This clonotype was seen at least ten times. Its antigen is not identified. The V and J genes are TRBV19 and TRBJ2-1, with D unresolved. Sequencing was performed on naive CD8+ T cells from blood, with Jurkat cell RNA spiked in. Indicated subset: FACS-sorted CD8+CD4-CCR7+CD45RA+ naive T cells. The clonotype comes from a human donor in good health. Some libraries in this study had Jurkat cell RNA spiked in. CDR3 region: CASSIDGVSSYNEQFF. The CDR3 DNA reads as TGTGCCAGTAGTATAGATGGGGTTAGCTCCTACAATGAGCAGTTCTTC.